One and the same sample provided the 19 T cell receptor beta chains below, sequenced in a study of shared clonotypes between healthy human individuals. Clones were sequenced by immunoSEQ multiplex PCR, and TCRdb holds only the in-frame ones, with some missing. This sample has under 2.5 million clones; roughly 92% occur once, and the top ten carry approximately 0.39%. Sequencing used naive CD4+ T cells from PBMCs. Subset: CD45RA+ positively selected. Source of these receptors: a man aged 18-30 years in good health. Some clones in this sample may be carry-over from other donors' samples.

The rearrangement joins TRBV5-4 to TRBJ1-6; tentative D call: TRBD1 (6 bases). The CDR3 runs 14 residues. V lost 1 base to trimming and J lost 7 bases, with 9 bases between them. Germline V gene data show CDR1 as SGHNT and CDR2 as YYREEE (reference sequence). The CDR3 loop is CASSLRDKNSPLHF. The CDR3 DNA reads TGTGCCAGCAGCTTGCGGGACAAAAATTCACCCCTCCACTTT.

The chain has TRBV7-9 and TRBJ2-1, with D perhaps given as TRBD1 or TRBD2 (5 bases each). The length of the CDR3 is 15 residues. Germline V CDR1 and CDR2: SEHNR, FQNEAQ (reference sequence). V lost 5 bases and J lost 4, with 15 bases in between. The CDR3 protein is CASSQRDRTYNEQFF. The DNA of the CDR3 is TGTGCCAGCAGCCAAAGGGACCGGACGTACAATGAGCAGTTCTTC.

As for this clone: Different DNA sequences within this sample yield the same CDR3. V usage is TRBV7-3 and J usage is TRBJ1-3; D not certain. The CDR3 consists of 13 residues. Trimming took off 1 base at V and 4 bases at J, with 5 bases between the two ends. CDR1 and CDR2 from the germline V gene are SGHTA and FQGTGA. The DNA of the CDR3 is TGTGCCAGCAGCTTAAACTCCGGAAACACCATATATTTT. It yields the protein CASSLNSGNTIYF.

This chain connects TRBV27 to TRBJ1-2, with D perhaps matching TRBD1 (6 bases). V shed 6 bases and J shed 7 bases, with 21 bases lying between them. This CDR3 has 15 residues. Looked up from germline, CDR1 is MNHEY and CDR2 is SMNVEV (reference sequence). In nucleotides, the CDR3 is TGTGCCAGCAGCCTATCGGACAGACCCGGATCTGGCTACACCTTC. Translating gives CASSLSDRPGSGYTF.

The V gene is TRBV11-2, the J gene TRBJ2-5; D perhaps matches TRBD2 (6 bases). The CDR3 contains 15 residues. CDR1 and CDR2 from the germline V gene are SGHAT and FQNNGV. Trimming cost V 1 base and J 4 bases, with 13 bases left between them. CDR3 sequence (DNA): TGTGCCAGCAGCTTAGTCATCGGAGGGATAGAGACCCAGTACTTC. Translating gives CASSLVIGGIETQYF.

Remarks on this clone: Other DNA sequences from this sample encode an identical CDR3 as well. The chain is built from TRBV20-1 and TRBJ2-5; TRBD1 matches 9 bases. V was pared by 6 bases and J by 5 bases, with 1 base of the junction left unmatched. The V gene's germline CDR1 is DFQATT and CDR2 SNEGSKA (reference sequence). The CDR3 runs to 11 residues. In DNA, the CDR3 is TGCAGTGCCGACAGGGGGGAGACCCAGTACTTC. Its translation: CSADRGETQYF.

This chain uses TRBV5-1 with TRBJ1-5; no clear D gene. V shed 2 bases and J shed 6 bases, with 9 bases lying between them. This CDR3 is built from 13 residues. Germline V gene sequence: CDR1 SGHRS, CDR2 YFSETQ. The CDR3 sequence is CASSFRIGQPQHF. CDR3 bases: TGCGCCAGCAGCTTCAGGATCGGTCAGCCCCAGCATTTT.

This clone was detected only once. The sample contains more than one DNA sequence encoding this CDR3. This chain links TRBV5-1 with TRBJ1-1; no reliable D call. Per the germline V gene, CDR1 is SGHRS and CDR2 is YFSETQ. Trimming pared 2 bases from V and 0 bases from J, leaving 8 bases between. The CDR3 consists of 14 residues. CDR3 region: CASSLREMNTEAFF. The CDR3 DNA is TGCGCCAGCAGCTTACGGGAGATGAACACTGAAGCTTTCTTT.

The chain carries TRBV5-6 and TRBJ2-7; 10 bases fit TRBD2. CDR1 is SGHDT, CDR2 YYEEEE, per germline. This CDR3 contains 15 residues. Trimming cost V 1 base and J 9 bases; bases outside gene matches: 10. The CDR3 bases are TGTGCCAGCAGCTTGACCGCTAGCGGGAGAGATACGCAGTACTTC. It codes for CASSLTASGRDTQYF.

Of note for this clone: Other nucleotide sequences in the sample specify the same CDR3. The CDR3 nucleotides read TGCGCCAGCAGCTTGGGGGGTGGCTACACCTTC. Its protein is CASSLGGGYTF. The chain carries TRBV5-1 and TRBJ1-2; no definite D call. The CDR3 loop spans 11 amino acids. Trimming cost V 0 bases and J 7 bases, with 4 bases left between them. Germline V gene data show CDR1 as SGHRS and CDR2 as YFSETQ.

The rearrangement joins TRBV27 to TRBJ1-3; 8 nucleotides agree with TRBD1. CDR3 length equals 14 residues. V gave up 5 bases and J gave up 5 bases; unmatched junction bases: 5. Per the germline V gene, CDR1 is MNHEY and CDR2 is SMNVEV (reference sequence). The CDR3 region has the DNA TGTGCCAGCAGTCCGACAGGGGCCAGAAACACCATATATTTT. Residues: CASSPTGARNTIYF.

This chain uses TRBV6-6 with TRBJ2-7; D is uncertain. The V and J ends lost 2 bases and 7 bases respectively, with 9 bases between them. Germline CDR1 is MNHNY and CDR2 is SVGAGI (reference sequence). The CDR3 loop spans 12 amino acids. The CDR3 sequence: CASSYGQTEQYF. CDR3 in DNA: TGTGCCAGCAGTTACGGGCAGACAGAGCAGTACTTC.

The chain uses TRBV28 and TRBJ2-1, with D possibly being TRBD1 (6 bases). Deletions cut 8 bases from V and 10 bases from J, with 12 bases between. This CDR3 region has 11 residues. The V gene's germline CDR1 is MDHEN and CDR2 SYDVKM. The CDR3 region has the DNA TGTGCCAGCTCAGGGGCCCAGGAGCAGTTCTTC. Translation gives CASSGAQEQFF.

The chain employs TRBV11-1 and TRBJ2-7; TRBD1 matches at 7 bases. The V gene's germline CDR1 is SGHAT and CDR2 FQDESV (reference sequence). V was pared by 1 base and J by 3 bases, with 6 bases of the junction left unmatched. There are 15 residues in the CDR3. The CDR3 loop reads CASSLGGRDSYEQYF. CDR3 DNA: TGTGCCAGCAGCTTAGGGGGCCGGGACAGCTACGAGCAGTACTTC.

The J gene is TRBJ2-7, the V gene TRBV28, with TRBD1 as a possible D gene (6 bases). This CDR3 comprises 15 residues. V was clipped by 2 bases and J by 4 bases, with 15 bases between them. Germline values: CDR1 MDHEN, CDR2 SYDVKM. This CDR3 reads CASSLLSGEPYEQYF. For the CDR3, the DNA is TGTGCCAGCAGTTTACTGTCAGGGGAGCCGTACGAGCAGTACTTC.

The CDR3 region has the DNA TGCGCCAGCAGCCGGGACAGGGGGCGCCCCTACGAGCAGTACTTC. It yields the protein CASSRDRGRPYEQYF. The chain couples TRBV5-1 to TRBJ2-7; the match to TRBD1 covers 12 bases. The V and J ends lost 4 bases and 2 bases, in that order; junction bases with no gene match: 4. This CDR3 is built from 15 residues. CDR1 and CDR2 from the germline V gene are SGHRS and YFSETQ.

Only a few counts were recorded for this clone. This sequence joins TRBV2 and TRBJ1-5; no definite D call. This CDR3 contains 15 residues. Germline V gives CDR1 SNHLY, CDR2 FYNNEI. V lost 4 bases to trimming and J lost 1 base, with 11 bases between them. In nucleotides, the CDR3 is TGTGCCAGCAGTGGGCAGGTGAAGAGCAATCAGCCCCAGCATTTT. Amino acid sequence: CASSGQVKSNQPQHF.

This chain links TRBV6-1 with TRBJ2-7; D gene ambiguous. Germline V gene sequence: CDR1 MNHNS, CDR2 SASEGT. The CDR3 has 14 residues. The V end lost 6 bases, the J end lost 0 bases, and 12 bases lay between the germline ends. The CDR3 spells CASRINLGSYEQYF. The CDR3 DNA is TGTGCCAGCAGGATAAATTTAGGCTCCTACGAGCAGTACTTC.

This chain connects TRBV11-1 to TRBJ2-3; weak D call: TRBD1 (5 bases). This CDR3 comprises 16 residues. From germline, CDR1 is SGHAT and CDR2 FQDESV (reference sequence). Trimming took 0 bases from V and 4 from J, leaving 14 bases between them. CDR3 DNA sequence: TGTGCCAGCAGCTTAGCGTTTCAGGGAAGTGCAGATACGCAGTATTTT. Protein sequence: CASSLAFQGSADTQYF.